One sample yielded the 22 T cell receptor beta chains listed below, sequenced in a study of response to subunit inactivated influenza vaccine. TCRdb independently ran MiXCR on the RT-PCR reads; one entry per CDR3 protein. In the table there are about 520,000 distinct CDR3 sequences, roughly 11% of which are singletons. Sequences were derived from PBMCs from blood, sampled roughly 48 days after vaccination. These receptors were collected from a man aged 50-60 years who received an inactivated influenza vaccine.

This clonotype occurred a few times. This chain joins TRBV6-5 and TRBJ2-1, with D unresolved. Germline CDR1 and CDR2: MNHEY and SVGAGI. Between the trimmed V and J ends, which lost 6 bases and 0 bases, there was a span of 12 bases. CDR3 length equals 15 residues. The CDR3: CASRYSSDSYNEQFF. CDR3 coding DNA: TGTGCCAGCAGGTACAGCTCTGACTCCTACAATGAGCAGTTCTTC.

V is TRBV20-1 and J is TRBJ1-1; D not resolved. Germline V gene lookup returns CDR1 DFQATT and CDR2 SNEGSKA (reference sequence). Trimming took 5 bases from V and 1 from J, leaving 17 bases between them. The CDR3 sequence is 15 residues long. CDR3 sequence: CSASSPGSANTEAFF. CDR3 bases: TGCAGTGCTTCGAGCCCCGGGTCCGCGAACACTGAAGCTTTCTTT.

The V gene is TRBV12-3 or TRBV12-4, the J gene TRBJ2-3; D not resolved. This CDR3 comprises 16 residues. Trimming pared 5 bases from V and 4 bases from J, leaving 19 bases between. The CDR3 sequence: CASSPLGGGPPDTQYF. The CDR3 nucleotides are TGTGCCAGCAGTCCACTGGGCGGTGGTCCCCCAGATACGCAGTATTTT.

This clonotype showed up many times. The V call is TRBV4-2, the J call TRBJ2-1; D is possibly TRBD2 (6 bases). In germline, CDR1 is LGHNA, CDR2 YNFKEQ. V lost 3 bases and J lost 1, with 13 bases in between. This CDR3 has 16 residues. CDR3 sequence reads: CASSQAATRSYNEQFF. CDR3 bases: TGTGCCAGCAGCCAGGCCGCGACTAGATCCTACAATGAGCAGTTCTTC.

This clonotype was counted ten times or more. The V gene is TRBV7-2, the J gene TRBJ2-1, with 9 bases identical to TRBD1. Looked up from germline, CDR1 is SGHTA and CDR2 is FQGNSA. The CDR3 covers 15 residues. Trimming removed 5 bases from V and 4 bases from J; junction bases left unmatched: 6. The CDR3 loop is CASSTGTGSYNEQFF. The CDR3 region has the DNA TGTGCCAGCAGCACTGGGACAGGGTCGTACAATGAGCAGTTCTTC.

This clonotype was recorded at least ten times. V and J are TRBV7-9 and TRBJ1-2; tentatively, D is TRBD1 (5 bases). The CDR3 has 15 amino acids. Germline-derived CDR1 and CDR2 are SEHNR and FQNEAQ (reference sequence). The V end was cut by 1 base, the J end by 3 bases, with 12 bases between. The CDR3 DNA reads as TGTGCCAGCAGCTTAGGCGGAGGGGAGCACTATGGCTACACCTTC. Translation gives CASSLGGGEHYGYTF. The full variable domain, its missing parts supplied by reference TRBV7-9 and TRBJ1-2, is DTGVSQNPRHKITKRGQNVTFRCDPISEHNRLYWYRQTLGQGPEFLTYFQNEAQLEKSRLLSDRFSAERPKGSFSTLEIQRTEQGDSAMYLCASSLGGGEHYGYTFGSGTRLTVV.

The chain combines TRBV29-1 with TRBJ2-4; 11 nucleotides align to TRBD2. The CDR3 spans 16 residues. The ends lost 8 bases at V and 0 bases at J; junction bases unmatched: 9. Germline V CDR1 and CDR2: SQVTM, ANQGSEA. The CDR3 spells CSLRKGLAVAKNIQYF. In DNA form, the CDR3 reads TGCAGCCTACGGAAGGGACTAGCGGTAGCCAAAAACATTCAGTACTTC.

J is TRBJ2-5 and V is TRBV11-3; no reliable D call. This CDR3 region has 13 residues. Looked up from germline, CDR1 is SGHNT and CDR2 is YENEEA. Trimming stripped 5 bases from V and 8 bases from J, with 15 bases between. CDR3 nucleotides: TGTGCCAGCAGCCTTCGTCACGAAGGCACCCAGTACTTC. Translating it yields CASSLRHEGTQYF. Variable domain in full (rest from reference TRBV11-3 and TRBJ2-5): EAGVVQSPRYKIIEKKQPVAFWCNPISGHNTLYWYLQNLGQGPELLIRYENEEAVDDSQLPKDRFSAERLKGVDSTLKIQPAELGDSAVYLCASSLRHEGTQYFGPGTRLLVL.

In DNA form, the CDR3 reads TGTGCCAGCAGCTTACAATACAGCTCCTACGAGCAGTACTTC. Its protein is CASSLQYSSYEQYF. This rearrangement joins TRBV7-2 to TRBJ2-7, with D uncertain. CDR3 length equals 14 residues. V was clipped by 2 bases and J by 0 bases, with 8 bases between them. The germline V gene encodes CDR1 SGHTA and CDR2 FQGNSA.

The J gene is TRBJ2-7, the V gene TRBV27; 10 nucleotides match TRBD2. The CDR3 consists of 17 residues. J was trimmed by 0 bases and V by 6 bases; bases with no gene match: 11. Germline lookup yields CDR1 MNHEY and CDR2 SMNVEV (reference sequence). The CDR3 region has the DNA TGTGCCAGCAGCCACTTGATAGCGGGAGGAATCTCCTACGAGCAGTACTTC. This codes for CASSHLIAGGISYEQYF.

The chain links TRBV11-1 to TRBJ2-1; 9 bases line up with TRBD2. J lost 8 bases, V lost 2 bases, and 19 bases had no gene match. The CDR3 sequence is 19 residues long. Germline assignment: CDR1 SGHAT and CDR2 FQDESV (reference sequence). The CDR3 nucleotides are TGTGCCAGCAGCTTAATCAGATTAGCGGGAGTGAGAGTGGTTGATGAGCAGTTCTTC. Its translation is CASSLIRLAGVRVVDEQFF.

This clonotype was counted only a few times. CDR3 in amino acids: CASSDTTSGVWHEQFF. The CDR3, as DNA: TGTGCCAGCAGCGATACGACTAGCGGGGTTTGGCATGAGCAGTTCTTC. V and J are TRBV7-9 and TRBJ2-1; 11 bases align to TRBD2. J was trimmed by 8 bases and V by 5 bases; bases with no gene match: 11. This CDR3 comprises 16 residues. The germline CDR1 and CDR2 sequences are SEHNR and FQNEAQ (reference sequence).

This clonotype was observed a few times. In DNA form, the CDR3 reads TGCAGTGCTAAGGATTCCACCAACTATGGCTACACCTTC. This codes for CSAKDSTNYGYTF. The V gene is TRBV20-1, the J gene TRBJ1-2, with D hard to call. This CDR3 has 13 residues. The germline V gene encodes CDR1 DFQATT and CDR2 SNEGSKA (reference sequence). Trimming took 4 bases from V and 2 from J, leaving 11 bases between them.

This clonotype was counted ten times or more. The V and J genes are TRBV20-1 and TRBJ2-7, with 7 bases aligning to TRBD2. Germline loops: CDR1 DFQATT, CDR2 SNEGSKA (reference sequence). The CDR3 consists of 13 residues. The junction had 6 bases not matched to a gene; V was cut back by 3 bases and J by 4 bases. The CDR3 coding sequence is TGCAGTGCTAGGGCGGGAGTCGGTTACGAGCAGTACTTC. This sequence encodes CSARAGVGYEQYF.

The CDR3 region is CASSMNSDTDTQYF. CDR3 DNA sequence: TGTGCCAGCAGCATGAACTCAGACACAGATACGCAGTATTTT. The rearrangement links TRBV7-3 to TRBJ2-3; no definite D call. The V and J ends lost 5 bases and 2 bases respectively, with 11 bases between them. CDR1 is SGHTA, CDR2 FQGTGA, per germline. The CDR3 has 14 amino acids.

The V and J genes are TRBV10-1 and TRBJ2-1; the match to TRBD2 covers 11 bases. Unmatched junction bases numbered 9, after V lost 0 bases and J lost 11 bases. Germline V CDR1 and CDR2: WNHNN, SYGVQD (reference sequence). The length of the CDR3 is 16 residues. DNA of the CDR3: TGCGCCAGCAGTGAGTCTTTTCGGACTAGCGGGTTCCAGCAGTTCTTC. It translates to CASSESFRTSGFQQFF.

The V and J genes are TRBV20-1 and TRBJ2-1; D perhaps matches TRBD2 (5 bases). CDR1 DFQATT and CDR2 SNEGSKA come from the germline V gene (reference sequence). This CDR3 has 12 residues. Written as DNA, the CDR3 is TGCTCGATCGCCGACTACTACAATGAGCAGTTCTTC. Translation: CSIADYYNEQFF.

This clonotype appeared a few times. CDR3 residues: CASSLDPNSFYGYTF. Written as DNA, the CDR3 is TGCGCCAGCAGCTTGGACCCTAACAGTTTTTATGGCTACACCTTC. The chain carries TRBV5-1 and TRBJ1-2, with no clear D. V shed 0 bases and J shed 5 bases, with 14 bases lying between them. Germline-derived CDR1 and CDR2 are SGHRS and YFSETQ. This CDR3 has 15 residues.

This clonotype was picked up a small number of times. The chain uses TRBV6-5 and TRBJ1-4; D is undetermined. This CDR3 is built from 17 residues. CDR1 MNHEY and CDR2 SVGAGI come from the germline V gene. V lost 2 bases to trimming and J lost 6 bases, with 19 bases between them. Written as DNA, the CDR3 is TGTGCCAGCAGTTACCCCAAGGGAGTGACCATGCATGAAAAACTGTTTTTT. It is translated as CASSYPKGVTMHEKLFF.

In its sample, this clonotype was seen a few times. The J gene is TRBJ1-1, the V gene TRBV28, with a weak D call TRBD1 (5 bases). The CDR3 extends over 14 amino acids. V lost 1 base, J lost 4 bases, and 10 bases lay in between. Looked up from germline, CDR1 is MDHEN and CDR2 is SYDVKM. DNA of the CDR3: TGTGCCAGCAGTTTATATGGCGGGACCACTGAAGCTTTCTTT. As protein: CASSLYGGTTEAFF.

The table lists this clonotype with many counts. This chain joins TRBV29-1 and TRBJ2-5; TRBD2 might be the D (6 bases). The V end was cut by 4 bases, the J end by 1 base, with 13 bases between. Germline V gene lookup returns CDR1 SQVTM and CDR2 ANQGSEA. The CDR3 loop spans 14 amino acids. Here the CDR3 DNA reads TGCAGCGTTGCGGGGCCTAGCGTCCAAGAGACCCAGTACTTC. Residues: CSVAGPSVQETQYF.

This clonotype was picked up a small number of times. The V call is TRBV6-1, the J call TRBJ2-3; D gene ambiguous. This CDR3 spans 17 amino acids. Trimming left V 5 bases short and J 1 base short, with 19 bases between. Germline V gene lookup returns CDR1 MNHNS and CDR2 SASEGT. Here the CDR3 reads CASSPTFRVTGTDTQYF. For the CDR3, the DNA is TGTGCCAGCAGTCCTACATTTAGGGTAACCGGCACAGATACGCAGTATTTT.